The rows below give T cell receptor beta chains drawn from one sample of a study of T cells in Graves' hyperthyroidism and ophthalmopathy. MiXCR, run by TCRdb on the multiplex PCR reads, gives a single entry per CDR3 protein. Of roughly 600,000 distinct CDR3 sequences detected, more than 12% appear once; the ten largest clones hold about 12%. Sequenced material: blood. The receptors come from a woman in her forties or fifties with Graves' ophthalmopathy. CDR3s include the opening cysteine and the closing phenylalanine or tryptophan. Fields, in order: V gene, clone size, D gene, J gene, CDR3 protein, CDR3 DNA. D genes are given only for firm matches. Size values are once, few and many counts, or a class for expanded clones, and some rows have none.

>TRBV9|many|-|TRBJ1-1
CASSVDLGNTEAFF
TGTGCCAGCAGCGTAGACTTAGGGAACACTGAAGCTTTCTTT
>TRBV20-1|many|TRBD2|TRBJ2-2
CSASRTRSGGELFF
TGCAGTGCTTCCCGGACTAGGTCGGGCGGGGAGCTGTTTTTT
>TRBV7-9|few|TRBD1|TRBJ2-5
CASSLTGTGGAETQYF
TGTGCCAGCTCCCTGACCGGGACAGGGGGCGCCGAGACCCAGTACTTC
>TRBV5-1|-|TRBD2|TRBJ2-5
CASSPGLAGGLQETQYF
TGCGCCAGCAGCCCCGGACTAGCGGGAGGGCTCCAAGAGACCCAGTACTTC
>TRBV7-9|many|-|TRBJ2-3
CASSALFDTQYF
TGTGCCAGCAGCGCATTATTTGATACGCAGTATTTT
>TRBV5-1|many|-|TRBJ2-2
CASSLVSTGELFF
TGCGCCAGCAGCTTGGTTAGCACCGGGGAGCTGTTTTTT
>TRBV7-3|many|-|TRBJ1-1
CASSPKMGAEAFF
TGTGCCAGCAGCCCGAAAATGGGGGCTGAAGCTTTCTTT
>TRBV19|many|TRBD2|TRBJ2-5
CASSVGLAGGYQETQYF
TGTGCCAGTAGTGTCGGACTAGCGGGAGGGTATCAAGAGACCCAGTACTTC
>TRBV27|-|-|TRBJ1-1
CASSFYRENTEAFF
TGTGCCAGCAGTTTCTACAGGGAGAACACTGAAGCTTTCTTT
>TRBV7-9|-|-|TRBJ1-4
CASSLDRASGEKLFF
TGTGCCAGCAGCTTAGACAGGGCTTCAGGGGAAAAACTGTTTTTT
>TRBV5-6|-|TRBD1|TRBJ2-1
CASSFLTGGTYNEQFF
TGTGCCAGCAGCTTCCTTACAGGGGGCACCTACAATGAGCAGTTCTTC
>TRBV7-2|many|-|TRBJ2-7
CASSLKVGDHEQYF
TGTGCCAGCAGCTTAAAGGTCGGGGACCACGAGCAGTACTTC
>TRBV10-3|many|-|TRBJ1-5
CAIRRDGKNQPQHF
TGTGCCATCCGGCGGGACGGAAAAAATCAGCCCCAGCATTTT
>TRBV28|many|-|TRBJ2-2
CASSRTWNTGELFF
TGTGCCAGCAGTAGGACGTGGAACACCGGGGAGCTGTTTTTT
>TRBV12-3/TRBV12-4|few|-|TRBJ2-7
CASSLSAVNCEQYF
TGTGCCAGCAGTTTATCAGCCGTAAACTGCGAGCAGTACTTC
>TRBV5-1|many|-|TRBJ2-3
CASSLGDSVTDTQYF
TGCGCCAGCAGCTTGGGGGACTCGGTGACAGATACGCAGTATTTT
>TRBV6-5|-|TRBD1|TRBJ2-7
CASSYSGQGTYEQYF
TGTGCCAGCAGTTACTCCGGACAGGGGACCTACGAGCAGTACTTC
>TRBV28|many|-|TRBJ1-6
CASSSTRRTGNSPLHF
TGTGCCAGCAGTTCCACGCGGCGAACCGGGAATTCACCCCTCCACTTT
>TRBV7-3|many|-|TRBJ1-1
CASSSTPGAEAFF
TGTGCCAGCAGCTCGACCCCCGGGGCTGAAGCTTTCTTT
>TRBV28|many|-|TRBJ2-7
CASSSPGTNPYEQYF
TGTGCCAGCTCCTCCCCCGGGACCAACCCCTACGAGCAGTACTTC
>TRBV9|few|TRBD1|TRBJ1-1
CASSETGGLNTEAFF
TGTGCCAGCAGCGAAACAGGGGGGTTGAACACTGAAGCTTTCTTT
>TRBV5-1|few|-|TRBJ2-2
CASSPAADNTGELFF
TGCGCCAGCAGCCCCGCGGCGGACAACACCGGGGAGCTGTTTTTT
>TRBV18|many|-|TRBJ1-3
CASSLDRIGNTIYF
TGTGCCAGCTCCCTTGACAGGATTGGAAACACCATATATTTT
>TRBV30|many|-|TRBJ2-2
CAWKPGELFF
TGTGCCTGGAAACCCGGGGAGCTGTTTTTT